This record concerns one T cell receptor beta chain sequence. What antigen it recognizes has not been identified. No per-base quality is available; no much larger clone lies one base away. The sample comes from a study of T cell responses to AZD1222 COVID-19 vaccine (dated by TCRdb to the early 2020s). Some background on the complete study: AZD1222 recipients given second doses at about 4 weeks or at about 12 weeks were pooled, since spike-specific TCR depth and breadth were not found to differ between the two schedules. A total of about 240 trial participants underwent TCR sequencing, of whom roughly 210 received two doses of AZD1222 and about 25 received two doses of the MenACWY control vaccine. Trial participants were enrolled by age into subgroups of 18-55, 56-69 and 70-plus years, and around 150, 28 and 57 TCR-sequenced participants, respectively, were included in these subgroups.

The CDR3 regions of human TCRbeta chains were subjected to immunosequencing. The published analysis was carried out like this. TCRs in the repertoires were matched against a reference library of SARS-CoV-2-specific TCRs that had been generated with the MIRA antigen-specificity platform. Breadth was defined as the fraction of unique TCRs that were SARS-CoV-2-associated. Depth was defined as the fraction of total T cells that were SARS-CoV-2-associated. Each spike-specific TCR was assigned to its reactive spike region and to a CD4 or CD8 class using the MIRA data. Log10-transformed breadth and depth values were compared by one-way ANOVA with Sidak's multiple comparisons tests. TCRdb's version of the immuneACCESS table is confined to in-frame rearrangements and falls short of the full clone set. An unresolved V gene accounts for under half of the shortfall where checked; the remainder is of unknown origin. That table supplies the V and J calls and clone size; D and trimming were determined from the DNA. This sample comprises about 180,000 clones, around nine tenths of them detected only once. The biggest ten clones account for about 3% of the sample.

What this sample's time point label stands for: baseline before first vaccination. Vaccinee samples came from UK trials COV001 and COV002, including a single-blind randomized controlled phase 2/3 trial of AZD1222 (ChAdOx1 nCoV-19) in healthy adults. For TCRbeta chain sequencing, PBMC samples were collected from trial participants at day 0 and at day 28 after the second dose. Overall study results and their limits: Participants were mostly white British and included more females than males, and it was suggested by the authors that clonal diversity may have been underestimated. Spike-specific TCR breadth and depth rose significantly after two AZD1222 doses compared with day 0 and with MenACWY recipients. Only five or six AZD1222 recipients were SARS-CoV-2 seropositive at baseline, limiting conclusions about previously exposed vaccinees. Reportedly, close to half of the unique spike-specific TCRs recognized epitopes lying outside the regions that are mutated in the B.1.351 and B.1.1.7 variants. No day 14 peak-response samples were available, so repertoires were characterized only after the peak T cell response. Vaccine-associated CD4 TCRs spanned the whole spike protein, with dominant responses in regions 160-218 and 743-854. In the small 56-69-year group, the increase in depth fell short of significance, most likely because of low power.

As encoded in the germline V gene (reference sequence), CDR1 is LNHDA while CDR2 is SQIVND. Trimming takes 6 bases from V and 0 bases from J, and the germline ends sit 10 bases apart. The CDR3 covers 14 residues, taking in both the cysteine and the phenylalanine. CDR3 DNA is the only sequence kept; it has 42 bases, read in frame from the first base. Sequences were derived from peripheral blood, sampled on day 0 of AZD1222 vaccination. The chain links TRBV19 with TRBJ2-3; TRBD1 is a weak D gene call, 6 bases matching. The TCR was taken from an adult in good health. The bases are TGTGCCAGTAGGTTAGGGGGAAGCACAGATACGCAGTATTTT. Translated, it gives CASRLGGSTDTQYF.